The 7 T cell receptor beta chains below come from one sample, sequenced in a study of human T cells and chemical hapten exposure (dated by TCRdb to 2020 to 2023). Libraries were built with RACE. Sequencing instrument: NextSeq 500. TCRdb cleaned the public reads at Q25 with fastp, built clones with MiXCR and kept in-frame beta chains. A single entry per CDR3 protein holds the most common genes and DNA from its merged rows. The sample table records roughly 84,000 distinct CDR3 sequences; under 14% of these occur just once. Approximately 3.7% of the sample is in the top ten clones. What this sample's time point label stands for: patch test 3, about 24 weeks after DPC sensitization. What the treatment or condition label conveys for this sample: therapeutic diphenylcyclopropenone sensitization with weekly scalp DPC. Sequencing was performed on whole blood, taken in connection with sensitization to the hapten diphenylcyclopropenone (DPC). The receptors derive from a woman between 50 and 59 years old with alopecia areata. Some clones in this sample may be carry-over from other donors' samples.

The CDR3 sequence: CASSPQLAGVGNEQFF. CDR3 nucleotides: TGTGCCAGCAGCCCTCAACTAGCGGGAGTCGGAAATGAGCAGTTCTTC. The chain couples TRBV7-2 to TRBJ2-1; TRBD2 aligns across 11 bases. This CDR3 has 16 amino acids. V was pared by 5 bases and J by 7 bases, with 10 bases of the junction left unmatched. CDR1 and CDR2 (germline): SGHTA, FQGNSA. The full variable domain, completed using reference TRBV7-2 and TRBJ2-1, is GAGVSQSPSNKVTEKGKDVELRCDPISGHTALYWYRQSLGQGLEFLIYFQGNSAPDKSGLPSDRFSAERTGGSVSTLTIQRTQQEDSAVYLCASSPQLAGVGNEQFFGPGTRLTVL.

This clonotype was counted many times. The chain has TRBV7-3 and TRBJ2-1, with 11 nucleotides matching TRBD2. The CDR3 contains 16 residues. V dropped 5 bases and J dropped 10; count of bases not matched to a gene: 13. Germline V CDR1 and CDR2: SGHTA, FQGTGA. CDR3: CASSPRIAGGPREQFF. The DNA for the CDR3 is TGTGCCAGCAGCCCACGGATAGCGGGAGGGCCGAGGGAGCAGTTCTTC.

This clonotype was picked up many times. The V and J genes are TRBV14 and TRBJ1-3; a possible D gene is TRBD1 (6 bases). Germline-derived CDR1 and CDR2 are SGHDN and FVKESK. CDR3 size: 13 residues. The germline V and J ends were trimmed by 1 base and 7 bases, with 8 bases remaining between them. The CDR3 bases are TGTGCCAGCAGCCAAGGGGGGGCGAACACCATATATTTT. It encodes CASSQGGANTIYF.

The chain joins TRBV29-1 to TRBJ2-5; 8 nucleotides match TRBD1. CDR3 size: 15 residues. Germline CDR1 and CDR2: SQVTM and ANQGSEA. V trimming: 8 bases; J trimming: 5 bases; junction bases outside the gene matches: 16. The CDR3 sequence: CSTTPPQGAEETQYF. The CDR3 DNA is TGCAGCACAACCCCGCCGCAGGGGGCTGAGGAGACCCAGTACTTC.

The rearrangement uses TRBV7-2 and TRBJ2-3, with D hard to call. Germline loops: CDR1 SGHTA, CDR2 FQGNSA. The CDR3 runs to 13 residues. V lost 6 bases and J lost 6, with 13 bases in between. CDR3: CASRPASGDTQYF. As DNA, the CDR3 is TGTGCCAGCAGACCCGCCTCTGGGGATACGCAGTATTTT.

This clonotype has only a few counts. CDR3 coding DNA: TGCAGCGCACCTAAAGCAGATACGCAGTATTTT. Its protein product is CSAPKADTQYF. The rearrangement joins TRBV29-1 to TRBJ2-3; D remains ambiguous. Germline V gene sequence: CDR1 SQVTM, CDR2 ANQGSEA. The V end was cut by 7 bases, the J end by 4 bases, with 9 bases between. The CDR3 contains 11 residues.

The sample holds a few counts of this clonotype. A clone one base away is much larger, so this may be a read error. V gene TRBV7-2 combines with J gene TRBJ2-5; D gene ambiguous. V was cut by 4 bases and J by 1 base, with 19 bases left in between. The length of the CDR3 is 17 residues. Per the germline V gene, CDR1 is SGHTA and CDR2 is FQGNSA. CDR3 coding DNA: TGTGCCAGCAGCTCCTGTGGGTATAGGGTGTCCCAAGAGACCCAGTACTTC. This encodes CASSSCGYRVSQETQYF.